This TCR beta chain was profiled in a study of OX40 agonist ivuxolimab in advanced cancers. Study-wide background: Ivuxolimab was administered intravenously to patients at 0.01 to 10 mg/kg every 2 weeks. Partial responses were achieved by three patients, one with hepatocellular carcinoma and two with cutaneous melanoma. General observations from the study: In CD8+ T cells, expanded clones were on average more numerous than in CD4+.

Comment on this clone: Its antigen remains unknown.

Libraries were prepared by immunoSEQ multiplex PCR; TCRdb keeps only in-frame clonotypes and omits some of them. The profile shows about 58,000 clones, 75% to 90% of them singletons. Looked up from germline, CDR1 is MDHEN and CDR2 is SYDVKM. This CDR3 contains 14 residues. V lost 1 base, J lost 3 bases, and 10 bases lay in between. Researchers took blood at baseline, on cycle 4 day 1, and on cycle 7 day 1. Sequencing used CD4+ or CD8+ T cells sorted from blood, obtained in a trial of the OX40 agonist ivuxolimab. The V and J genes are TRBV28 and TRBJ2-7, with D hard to call. This TCR was recovered from an adult with an advanced solid tumor such as melanoma, head and neck, liver or kidney cancer. The DNA for the CDR3 is TGTGCCAGCAGTTTATCGCAGTTAGTCTACGAGCAGTACTTC. It is translated as CASSLSQLVYEQYF.